What follows are 6 T cell receptor beta chains derived from one specimen sequenced in a study of beta chain features in type 1 diabetes. Investigators reverse transcribed all isolated RNA, so they sequenced expressed TCRB transcripts. Libraries were prepared by immunoSEQ multiplex PCR; TCRdb keeps only in-frame clonotypes and omits some of them. The sample gives about 900,000 clones, about 17% of which show up once; 0.023% is in the top ten. The sequenced material came from naive CD4+ T cells from blood. The source is a woman aged 18-29 years in good health.

This chain joins TRBV5-1 and TRBJ2-3; 8 nucleotides align to TRBD1. Looked up from germline, CDR1 is SGHRS and CDR2 is YFSETQ. V lost 0 bases, J lost 6 bases, and 6 bases stayed unmatched. The CDR3 is 15 residues long. The CDR3 loop reads CASSLGTGQGDTQYF. CDR3 DNA: TGCGCCAGCAGCTTGGGGACAGGGCAGGGGGATACGCAGTATTTT.

This clone was recorded a few times. The J gene is TRBJ2-7, the V gene TRBV7-9; 11 bases align to TRBD2. V lost 3 bases, J lost 3 bases, and 4 bases stayed unmatched. Per the germline V gene, CDR1 is SEHNR and CDR2 is FQNEAQ (reference sequence). This CDR3 spans 15 amino acids. The CDR3 region has the DNA TGTGCCAGCAGCTTGGCTAGCGGGGGGAGCTACGAGCAGTACTTC. It translates to CASSLASGGSYEQYF.

V and J are TRBV18 and TRBJ1-2; no clear D. This CDR3 contains 14 residues. V lost 0 bases to trimming and J lost 6 bases, with 11 bases between them. From germline, CDR1 is KGHSH and CDR2 LQKENI. The CDR3 DNA follows: TGTGCCAGCTCACCACCATCAGTTTCCCATGGCTACACCTTC. It translates to CASSPPSVSHGYTF.

The chain joins TRBV6-5 to TRBJ1-2; TRBD1 agrees at 7 bases. Germline CDR1 MNHEY, CDR2 SVGAGI. The CDR3 spans 14 residues. V trimming: 6 bases; J trimming: 4 bases; junction bases outside the gene matches: 8. The CDR3 DNA reads TGTGCCAGCAGCCGAGAGACAGGGTTCTATGGCTACACCTTC. This encodes CASSRETGFYGYTF.

The chain uses TRBV9 and TRBJ2-2, with a tentative D call TRBD2 (6 bases). CDR1 is SGDLS and CDR2 is YYNGEE in the germline V gene. The germline V and J ends were trimmed by 0 bases and 0 bases, with 9 bases remaining between them. CDR3 length equals 16 residues. The CDR3 coding sequence is TGTGCCAGCAGCGTAGAAGGAGGGGCGAACACCGGGGAGCTGTTTTTT. This gives the protein CASSVEGGANTGELFF. Supplemented by reference TRBV9 and TRBJ2-2, the full variable domain reads DSGVTQTPKHLITATGQRVTLRCSPRSGDLSVYWYQQSLDQGLQFLIQYYNGEERAKGNILERFSAQQFPDLHSELNLSSLELGDSALYFCASSVEGGANTGELFFGEGSRLTVL.

The rearrangement links TRBV20-1 to TRBJ2-7; D call uncertain. The CDR3 contains 11 residues. The germline V gene encodes CDR1 DFQATT and CDR2 SNEGSKA (reference sequence). Trimming removed 6 bases at V and 2 bases at J, with 8 bases between. CDR3: CSAAETYEQYF. The CDR3 DNA is TGCAGTGCGGCGGAAACCTACGAGCAGTACTTC.